The T cell receptor (beta chain) described here comes from a study of T cells in Graves' hyperthyroidism and ophthalmopathy (dated by TCRdb to 2018 to 2020). Background on the whole study: TCR V-J signatures able to tell the groups apart were searched for in a discovery cohort of 100 or so patients, of whom 43 had Graves' ophthalmopathy and around 57 had stable Graves' hyperthyroidism. The 75 to 100 discovery patients were divided at random into training and test sets in a 7:3 ratio. Following sampling, methimazole starting at 30 mg daily was given to hyperthyroidism patients, and high-dose intravenous methylprednisolone was given to ophthalmopathy patients. Prospective prediction of ophthalmopathy was tested in an independent validation cohort of some 19 hyperthyroidism patients and 15 to 17 patients who later progressed to ophthalmopathy. In addition, the study compared T-cell repertoires in thyroid tissue and in blood from a handful of Graves' hyperthyroidism patients. According to the paper, TCR Vbeta CDR3 sequencing was carried out on more than 120 peripheral blood samples, which came from about 45 ophthalmopathy, under 80 hyperthyroidism and roughly 17 progressor patients.

Concerning this clonotype itself: Its cognate antigen has yet to be identified. Base qualities are not recorded, but no much larger clone differs from it by a single base.

Paper-wide results and their limitations: In cross-validation, a model built on a 13 V-J signature told ophthalmopathy apart from stable hyperthyroidism with approximately 90% sensitivity and around 81% specificity, and in testing the same model reached 80%/75%. Sample size was not statistically predetermined, and investigators were not blinded to group allocation. In validation, the model predicted progression to ophthalmopathy a median of about 6 months before onset, with over 55% sensitivity and almost 75% specificity. Most expanded thyroid clonotypes (frequency above 0.001) were also detected in blood, suggesting blood repertoires may reflect thyroid immune responses.

Any patient with an uncontrolled infection, another autoimmune disease, pregnancy or lactation was excluded. Diagnoses relied on clinical symptoms, serum thyroxine and TRAb, thyroid ultrasound and orbital computed tomography. Total RNA was extracted with Trizol reagent, and quality was checked on an Agilent 2100 Bioanalyzer. The CDR3 measures 16 amino acids from cysteine to phenylalanine. The sequence is cut down to CDR3 DNA, 48 bases in frame from base 1. CDR1 and CDR2 (ENHRY, SYGVKD) derive from the germline V gene. The junction shows trimming of 3 bases on V and 2 bases on J, plus 14 bases between the germline ends. TCR beta CDR3 regions were amplified from RNA transcripts. A first-round RT-PCR of the TCR CDR3 used the HTBI primer set with the Qiagen OneStep RT-PCR kit. The libraries were constructed in a second round of multiplex PCR and then size-selected and purified. Paired-end sequencing of the libraries was performed with 100 bp reads on an Illumina HiSeq2000. From the authors' description of their analysis: SOAPnuke was used to process the raw data, throwing out any read that contained adapters or uncalled bases, had a mean Phred below 15, or lacked an exact constant-primer or identifier match. COPE v1.2.5 was used to merge the high-quality paired reads, and each unique nucleotide sequence was defined as a clonotype. MiTCR v1.1 was used to align the clonotypes against IMGT TRBV, TRBD and TRBJ reference segments. The analysis included only V-J combinations with a frequency above 0.0001, which together covered around 99% of the repertoires. A TCS score was defined as the ratio between F50 (clonal expansion) and ExV (chaos), using BLOSUM62-based TCRdist between CDR3 peptides within each V-J. Welch's t-statistics and random forest reduced some 510 V-J features to 13, which were used in a naive Bayes classifier (R e1071). Thyroid-blood repertoire similarity was quantified with the Morisita-Horn index. The raw public data were reprocessed by TCRdb itself: fastp quality trimming at Q25, MiXCR clonotype calling, in-frame beta chains only. One record per CDR3 amino acid sequence lists the most common genes and DNA. None of the V and J calls come from the authors' own analysis; TCRdb made them. This sample holds about 500,000 distinct CDR3 sequences; around 43% were observed only once. About two fifths of the sample is in the top ten clones.

Sequenced input: peripheral blood or thyroid tissue (not recorded which). This receptor chain uses TRBV10-3 and TRBJ1-5; the D gene is possibly TRBD1, with 5 bases matching. The receptor's source is an adult woman with Graves' disease, either hyperthyroidism or ophthalmopathy (not recorded which). The CDR3 here reads CAISDVARAGNQPQHF. The nucleotide sequence is given as TGTGCCATCAGTGATGTCGCCAGGGCTGGCAATCAGCCCCAGCATTTT.